The 5 T cell receptor beta chains listed next were all sequenced from one sample in a study of blood T cell repertoires in COVID-19. Sequencing used immunoSEQ multiplex PCR; TCRdb keeps in-frame clones, though not all of them. This table holds 100,000 or so clones, 80% to 95% found once. The specimen sequenced was peripheral blood. Every receptor here comes from a woman aged 55-69 years with active COVID-19.

DNA of the CDR3: TGTGCCAGCAGCTTAAGCGGGGGACAAGAGACCCAGTACTTC. Amino acids: CASSLSGGQETQYF. This chain joins TRBV7-9 and TRBJ2-5; 8 bases fit TRBD2. The CDR3 contains 14 residues. Unmatched junction bases numbered 1, after V lost 2 bases and J lost 2 bases. Germline V CDR1 and CDR2: SEHNR, FQNEAQ (reference sequence).

The J gene is TRBJ2-7, the V gene TRBV10-2; 8 nucleotides match TRBD1. The germline V gene encodes CDR1 WSHSY and CDR2 SAAADI. Trimming cost V 10 bases and J 3 bases; bases outside gene matches: 14. The CDR3 has 15 amino acids. The CDR3 coding sequence is TGCGCCACAGAGGTTGGGGACAGGACTCGCTACGAGCAGTACTTC. Its protein is CATEVGDRTRYEQYF.

J is TRBJ2-1 and V is TRBV20-1; 9 bases map to TRBD2. V was clipped by 3 bases and J by 4 bases; unmatched bases: 13. The germline V gene has CDR1 DFQATT and CDR2 SNEGSKA (reference sequence). CDR3 length equals 17 residues. CDR3 in DNA: TGCAGTGCTAGTCCCCCATCGGCGGGAGGGAGATACAATGAGCAGTTCTTC. Translated, it gives CSASPPSAGGRYNEQFF.

This rearrangement joins TRBV5-1 to TRBJ1-2, with D possibly TRBD1 on 6 matching bases. Germline assignment: CDR1 SGHRS and CDR2 YFSETQ. The CDR3 runs 14 residues. The V end lost 2 bases, the J end lost 6 bases, and 14 bases lay between the germline ends. The CDR3, as DNA: TGCGCCAGCAGCTTCCGAGGGGGGGAGGATGGCTACACCTTC. It specifies CASSFRGGEDGYTF.

The rearrangement links TRBV7-3 to TRBJ2-1, with 8 bases aligning to TRBD1. The length of the CDR3 is 13 residues. V shed 5 bases, J shed 8 bases, and the junction held 5 bases outside the gene matches. The germline gives CDR1 SGHTA, CDR2 FQGTGA. CDR3 loop: CASSPATGDEQFF. CDR3 coding DNA: TGTGCCAGCAGCCCGGCGACAGGGGATGAGCAGTTCTTC.